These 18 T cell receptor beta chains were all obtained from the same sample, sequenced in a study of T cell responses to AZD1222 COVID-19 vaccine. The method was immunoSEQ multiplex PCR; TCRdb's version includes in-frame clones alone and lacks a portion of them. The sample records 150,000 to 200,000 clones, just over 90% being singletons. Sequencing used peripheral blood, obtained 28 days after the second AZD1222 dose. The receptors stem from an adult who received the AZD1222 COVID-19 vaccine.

CDR3 residues: CASRLYEQYF. The DNA of the CDR3 is TGTGCCAGCAGGCTTTACGAGCAGTACTTC. The rearrangement uses TRBV2 and TRBJ2-7; no clear D gene. The CDR3 is made up of 10 amino acids. The germline V gene has CDR1 SNHLY and CDR2 FYNNEI. The V end lost 6 bases, the J end lost 4 bases, and 4 bases lay between the germline ends. Full variable domain (remainder filled in from reference TRBV2 and TRBJ2-7): EPEVTQTPSHQVTQMGQEVILRCVPISNHLYFYWYRQILGQKVEFLVSFYNNEISEKSEIFDDQFSVERPDGSNFTLKIRSTKLEDSAMYFCASRLYEQYFGPGTRLTVT.

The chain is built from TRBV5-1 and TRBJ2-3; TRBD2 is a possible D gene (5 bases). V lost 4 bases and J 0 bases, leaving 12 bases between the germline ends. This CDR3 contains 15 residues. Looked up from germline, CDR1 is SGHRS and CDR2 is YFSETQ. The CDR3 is CASSPFGSSTDTQYF. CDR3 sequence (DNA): TGCGCCAGCAGCCCCTTTGGGAGTAGCACAGATACGCAGTATTTT. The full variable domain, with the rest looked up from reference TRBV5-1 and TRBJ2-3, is KAGVTQTPRYLIKTRGQQVTLSCSPISGHRSVSWYQQTPGQGLQFLFEYFSETQRNKGNFPGRFSGRQFSNSRSEMNVSTLELGDSALYLCASSPFGSSTDTQYFGPGTRLTVL.

The CDR3 nucleotides read TGTGCCAGCAGATCAAGTTCCGGGACGAAGACACAAGAGACCCAGTACTTC. Encoded protein: CASRSSSGTKTQETQYF. The chain couples TRBV27 to TRBJ2-5; the D gene could be TRBD1 or TRBD2 (5 bases each). Looked up from germline, CDR1 is MNHEY and CDR2 is SMNVEV (reference sequence). V shed 6 bases and J shed 2 bases, with 22 bases lying between them. The CDR3 loop spans 17 amino acids.

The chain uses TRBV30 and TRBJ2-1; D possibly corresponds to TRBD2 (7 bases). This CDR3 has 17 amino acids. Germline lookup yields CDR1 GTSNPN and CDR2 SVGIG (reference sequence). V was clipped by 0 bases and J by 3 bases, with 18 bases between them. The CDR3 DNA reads TGTGCCTGGAGTGTTGGAATGGGGGCTAGCGGCTACAATGAGCAGTTCTTC. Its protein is CAWSVGMGASGYNEQFF.

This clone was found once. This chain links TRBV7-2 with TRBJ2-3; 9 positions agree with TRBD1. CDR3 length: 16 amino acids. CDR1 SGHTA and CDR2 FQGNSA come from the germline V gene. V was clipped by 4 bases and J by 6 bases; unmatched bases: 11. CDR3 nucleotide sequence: TGTGCCAGCAGCTCACGTCCCGGGACAGGGACCGATACGCAGTATTTT. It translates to CASSSRPGTGTDTQYF. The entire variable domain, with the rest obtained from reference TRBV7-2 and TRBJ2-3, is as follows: GAGVSQSPSNKVTEKGKDVELRCDPISGHTALYWYRQSLGQGLEFLIYFQGNSAPDKSGLPSDRFSAERTGGSVSTLTIQRTQQEDSAVYLCASSSRPGTGTDTQYFGPGTRLTVL.

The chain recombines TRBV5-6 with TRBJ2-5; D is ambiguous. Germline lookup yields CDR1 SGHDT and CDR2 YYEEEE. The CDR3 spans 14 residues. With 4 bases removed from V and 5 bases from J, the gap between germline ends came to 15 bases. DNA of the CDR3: TGTGCCAGCAGCCAATACGGTCGGTGGGAGACCCAGTACTTC. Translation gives CASSQYGRWETQYF. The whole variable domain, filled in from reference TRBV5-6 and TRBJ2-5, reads DAGVTQSPTHLIKTRGQQVTLRCSPKSGHDTVSWYQQALGQGPQFIFQYYEEEERQRGNFPDRFSGHQFPNYSSELNVNALLLGDSALYLCASSQYGRWETQYFGPGTRLLVL.

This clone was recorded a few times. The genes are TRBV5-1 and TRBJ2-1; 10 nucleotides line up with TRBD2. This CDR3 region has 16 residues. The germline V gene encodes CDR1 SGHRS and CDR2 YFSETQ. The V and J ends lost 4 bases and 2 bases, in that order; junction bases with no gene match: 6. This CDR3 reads CASSPLAGKTYNEQFF. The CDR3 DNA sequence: TGCGCCAGCAGCCCACTAGCGGGAAAGACCTACAATGAGCAGTTCTTC.

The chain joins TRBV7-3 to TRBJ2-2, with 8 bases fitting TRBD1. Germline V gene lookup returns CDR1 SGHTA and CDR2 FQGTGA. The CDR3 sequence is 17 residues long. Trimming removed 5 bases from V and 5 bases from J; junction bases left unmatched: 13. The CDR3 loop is CASSPPGQGAGTGELFF. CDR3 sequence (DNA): TGTGCCAGCAGCCCGCCTGGGCAGGGGGCGGGAACCGGGGAGCTGTTTTTT.

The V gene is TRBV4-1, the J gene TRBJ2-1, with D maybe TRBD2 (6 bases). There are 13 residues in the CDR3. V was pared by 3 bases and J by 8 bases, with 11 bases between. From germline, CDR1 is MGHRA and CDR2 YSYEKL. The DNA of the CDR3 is TGCGCCAGCAGCCAGACTAGTTCTTATGAGCAGTTCTTC. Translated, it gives CASSQTSSYEQFF.

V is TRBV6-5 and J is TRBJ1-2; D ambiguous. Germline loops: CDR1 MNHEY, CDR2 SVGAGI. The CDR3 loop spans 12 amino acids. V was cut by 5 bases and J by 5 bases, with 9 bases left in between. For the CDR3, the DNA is TGTGCCAGCAGTCGTGCCGGGTATGGCTACACCTTC. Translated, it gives CASSRAGYGYTF.

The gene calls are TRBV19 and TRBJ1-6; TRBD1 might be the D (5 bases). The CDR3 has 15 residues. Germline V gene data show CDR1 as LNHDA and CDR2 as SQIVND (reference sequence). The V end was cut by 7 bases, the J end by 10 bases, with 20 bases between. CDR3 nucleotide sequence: TGTGCCAGTACCCCAGCCGGGCAGGGTTGGTCACCCCTCCACTTT. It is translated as CASTPAGQGWSPLHF.

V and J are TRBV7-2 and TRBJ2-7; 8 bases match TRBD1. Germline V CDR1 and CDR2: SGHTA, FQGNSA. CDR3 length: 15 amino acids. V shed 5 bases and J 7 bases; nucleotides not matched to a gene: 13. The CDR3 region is CASSIGQGRSWEQYF. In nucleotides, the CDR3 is TGTGCCAGCAGCATCGGACAGGGTCGCTCCTGGGAGCAGTACTTC.

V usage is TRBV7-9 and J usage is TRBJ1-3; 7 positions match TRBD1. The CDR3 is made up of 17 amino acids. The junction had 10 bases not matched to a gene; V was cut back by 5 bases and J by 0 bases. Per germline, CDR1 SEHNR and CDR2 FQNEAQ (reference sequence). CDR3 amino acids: CASSHPGQPVSGNTIYF. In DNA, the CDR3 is TGTGCCAGCAGCCATCCGGGACAGCCGGTCTCTGGAAACACCATATATTTT.

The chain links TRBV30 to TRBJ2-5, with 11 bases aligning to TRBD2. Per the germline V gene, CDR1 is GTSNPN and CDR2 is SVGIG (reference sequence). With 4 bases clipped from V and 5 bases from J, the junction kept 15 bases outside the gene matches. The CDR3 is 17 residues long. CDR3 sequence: CAWIPPFYPSGRETQYF. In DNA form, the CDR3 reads TGTGCCTGGATTCCGCCATTTTATCCTAGCGGGAGGGAGACCCAGTACTTC.

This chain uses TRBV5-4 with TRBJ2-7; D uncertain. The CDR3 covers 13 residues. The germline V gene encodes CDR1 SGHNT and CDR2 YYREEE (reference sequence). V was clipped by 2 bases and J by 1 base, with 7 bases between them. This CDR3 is CASSLGISYEQYF. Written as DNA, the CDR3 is TGTGCCAGCAGCTTAGGGATATCCTACGAGCAGTACTTC.

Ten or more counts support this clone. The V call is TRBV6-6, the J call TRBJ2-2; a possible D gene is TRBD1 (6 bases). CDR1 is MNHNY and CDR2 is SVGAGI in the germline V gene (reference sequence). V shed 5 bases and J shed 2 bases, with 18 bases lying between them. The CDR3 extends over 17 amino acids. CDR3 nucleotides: TGTGCCAGCAGTCGGACAGTAGGGATGACAAACACCGGGGAGCTGTTTTTT. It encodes CASSRTVGMTNTGELFF.

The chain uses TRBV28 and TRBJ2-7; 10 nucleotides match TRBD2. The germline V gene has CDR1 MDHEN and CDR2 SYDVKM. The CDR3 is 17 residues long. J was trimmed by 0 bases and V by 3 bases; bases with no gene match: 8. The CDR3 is CASSFKREGPLSYEQYF. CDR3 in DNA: TGTGCCAGCAGTTTTAAGCGGGAGGGCCCCCTCTCCTACGAGCAGTACTTC.

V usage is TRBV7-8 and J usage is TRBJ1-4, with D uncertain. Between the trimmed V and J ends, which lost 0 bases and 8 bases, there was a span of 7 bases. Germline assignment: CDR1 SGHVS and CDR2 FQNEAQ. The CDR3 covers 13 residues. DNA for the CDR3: TGTGCCAGCAGCTTAGCTCTCGGAGAAAAACTGTTTTTT. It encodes CASSLALGEKLFF.